Listed below are T cell receptor beta chains from one sample, sequenced in a study of Ad26.COV2.S vaccination and SARS-CoV-2 variants. TCRdb keeps only in-frame clones here, not all; method: immunoSEQ multiplex PCR. The data contain some 640,000 clones, roughly 90% of them singletons. Here the sequenced sample was peripheral blood, taken in a trial of Ad26.COV2.S vaccine versus placebo. The receptors shown here come from a person aged 18-60 years who received the Ad26.COV2.S COVID-19 vaccine or a placebo. Both conserved end residues are trimmed from each CDR3.

CDR3aa: ATLGGQGNTEAF; len: 12; v_gene: TRBV6-5; j_gene: TRBJ1-1
CDR3aa: ATRDTSYEQY; len: 10; v_gene: TRBV12-5; j_gene: TRBJ2-7
CDR3aa: ASKQWASYNEQF; len: 12; v_gene: TRBV19; j_gene: TRBJ2-1
CDR3aa: ASSLGQANTEAF; len: 12; v_gene: TRBV4-1; j_gene: TRBJ1-1
CDR3aa: ASSPTSGTDTQY; len: 12; v_gene: TRBV10-1; j_gene: TRBJ2-3
CDR3aa: ASSLGQMNTEAF; len: 12; v_gene: TRBV7-9; j_gene: TRBJ1-1
CDR3aa: ATSRETPNTGELF; len: 13; v_gene: TRBV10-3; j_gene: TRBJ2-2
CDR3aa: ASSFRQGEGEQY; len: 12; v_gene: TRBV7-9; j_gene: TRBJ2-7
CDR3aa: ASSLEEETQY; len: 10; v_gene: TRBV7-9; j_gene: TRBJ2-5
CDR3aa: ASSLTGQGSSYEQY; len: 14; v_gene: TRBV5-1; j_gene: TRBJ2-7
CDR3aa: ASSPIWADTQY; len: 11; v_gene: TRBV5-5; j_gene: TRBJ2-3
CDR3aa: AISEFSGGPQETQY; len: 14; v_gene: TRBV10-3; j_gene: TRBJ2-5
CDR3aa: ASRGTGEDEQF; len: 11; v_gene: TRBV2; j_gene: TRBJ2-1
CDR3aa: ASSSPGQGNTEAF; len: 13; v_gene: TRBV2; j_gene: TRBJ1-1
CDR3aa: ASSQAAYNEQF; len: 11; v_gene: TRBV14; j_gene: TRBJ2-1
CDR3aa: SVGQGDYGYT; len: 10; v_gene: TRBV29-1; j_gene: TRBJ1-2
CDR3aa: ASSRTGSDSPLH; len: 12; v_gene: TRBV21-1; j_gene: TRBJ1-6
CDR3aa: AWSVFRGEAF; len: 10; v_gene: TRBV30; j_gene: TRBJ1-1
CDR3aa: SVGEITSTDTQY; len: 12; v_gene: TRBV29-1; j_gene: TRBJ2-3
CDR3aa: ASSQASGGYEQY; len: 12; v_gene: TRBV3-1/TRBV3-2; j_gene: TRBJ2-7
CDR3aa: ASSLHGQGDYGYT; len: 13; v_gene: TRBV27; j_gene: TRBJ1-2
CDR3aa: ASSYSGLKGYT; len: 11; v_gene: TRBV6-5; j_gene: TRBJ1-2
CDR3aa: SVEVISGTDTQY; len: 12; v_gene: TRBV29-1; j_gene: TRBJ2-3
CDR3aa: ASRPGTTSYEQY; len: 12; v_gene: TRBV2; j_gene: TRBJ2-7
CDR3aa: ASSLGSSGGYT; len: 11; v_gene: TRBV5-1; j_gene: TRBJ1-2
CDR3aa: ASSSSGESGNIQY; len: 13; v_gene: TRBV7-2; j_gene: TRBJ2-4
CDR3aa: ASRGAQGVLYEQY; len: 13; v_gene: TRBV27; j_gene: TRBJ2-7